This T cell receptor (beta chain) was identified during a study of blood T cell repertoires in COVID-19. For the study at large: PBMCs, B-cell-depleted T cells, or T cells provided the cDNA or gDNA that made up the material.

Germline V gene lookup returns CDR1 MNHEY and CDR2 SVGAGI. Germline trimming cut 6 bases from V and 3 bases from J; bases unmatched to any gene: 6. The CDR3 is made up of 14 amino acids. Authors' methods: Reference gene primer amplification gave estimated nucleated cell counts. Produced via immunoSEQ multiplex PCR; TCRdb's table is partial and in-frame only. That table is the source of V, J and clone size, and D and trimming were worked out from the DNA. The top ten hold 3.6% of the sample, which has 200,000 to 250,000 clones, approximately 77% seen once. This sequence was found in a woman aged 80 or older with acute or convalescent COVID-19. The chain is built from TRBV6-5 and TRBJ1-1, with 8 nucleotides matching TRBD1. Input material: peripheral blood. CDR3 in amino acids: CASRLMDRDTEAFF. The CDR3 DNA sequence: TGTGCCAGCAGGCTTATGGACAGGGACACTGAAGCTTTCTTT.